This T cell receptor beta chain was observed in a study of neurological immune-mediated disorders. Study context: The disease course was relapsing-remitting in roughly 30 and secondary progressive in about 9% of the roughly 35 multiple sclerosis patients.

The making of cDNA relied on 5'RACE with 10-nucleotide random UMIs. Via MiXCR, TCRdb re-called the 5' RACE reads, giving one row per CDR3 protein. The table lists about 80,000 distinct CDR3 sequences, 5.8% of them singletons. Documented time point: longitudinal time-point 2. It was from 2 million PBMCs stored at -80 C that the unsorted libraries were obtained. Study-wide points: CDR3 amino acid sequences of expanded clones were not shared across subjects, a result suggesting private repertoires in all groups.

This clonotype appeared many times. Its antigen is still unknown. CDR3 length equals 14 residues. CDR1 is LNHNV and CDR2 is YYDKDF in the germline V gene (reference sequence). Trimming took 3 bases from V and 5 from J, leaving 11 bases between them. The sample consisted of PBMCs. The chain joins TRBV15 to TRBJ2-1; D not certain. The receptor comes from a woman aged 55-70 years with multiple sclerosis. In DNA, the CDR3 is TGTGCCACCAGCAGGGCTACCCGGGACAATGAGCAGTTCTTC. Protein: CATSRATRDNEQFF. Full variable domain (remainder filled in from reference TRBV15 and TRBJ2-1): DAMVIQNPRYQVTQFGKPVTLSCSQTLNHNVMYWYQQKSSQAPKLLFHYYDKDFNNEADTPDNFQSRRPNTSFCFLDIRSPGLGDTAMYLCATSRATRDNEQFFGPGTRLTVL.